These 9 T cell receptor beta chains originate from one sample sequenced in a study of radiation and T cells in renal cell carcinoma. Sequencing was performed with immunoSEQ multiplex PCR; in TCRdb, only in-frame clones are kept and a portion is missing. Of tens of thousands of clones listed, roughly 78% are singletons. As for time point: blood 2 weeks post-SBRT. Treatment in this sample: 15 Gy SBRT to primary tumor, nephrectomy 4 weeks later. The source material was blood, sampled from a patient whose treatment included radiotherapy and nephrectomy. The source of these receptors is a woman in her seventies with renal cell carcinoma.

This chain links TRBV2 with TRBJ2-7, with TRBD2 as a possible D gene (6 bases). From germline, CDR1 is SNHLY and CDR2 FYNNEI. V was cut by 6 bases and J by 6 bases, with 9 bases left in between. The CDR3 runs to 11 residues. The CDR3 DNA follows: TGTGCCAGCAGGGCGGGGTCCGAGCAGTACTTC. It translates to CASRAGSEQYF.

In its sample, this clone was seen many times. The gene calls are TRBV10-3 and TRBJ2-6; D gene unclear. The V and J ends lost 1 base and 2 bases respectively, with 6 bases between them. This CDR3 has 15 amino acids. Germline V gives CDR1 ENHRY, CDR2 SYGVKD. CDR3 in amino acids: CAISEFGAGANVLTF. CDR3 bases: TGTGCCATCAGTGAGTTTGGGGCTGGGGCCAACGTCCTGACTTTC.

The chain joins TRBV28 to TRBJ1-1; 10 bases are a match to TRBD1. The V segment lost 7 bases and the J segment 5 bases; nucleotides outside the gene matches: 7. Germline V gene lookup returns CDR1 MDHEN and CDR2 SYDVKM. This CDR3 has 14 amino acids. The CDR3 DNA reads as TGTGCCAGCACCCTTGACAGGGGGCGGACTGAAGCTTTCTTT. It yields the protein CASTLDRGRTEAFF.

The chain employs TRBV5-1 and TRBJ1-1; a possible D gene is TRBD1 (5 bases). The V gene lost 1 base and the J gene lost 2 bases, with 15 bases spanning the gap. In germline, CDR1 is SGHRS, CDR2 YFSETQ. The CDR3 extends over 16 amino acids. This CDR3 is CASSLYPGTGNTEAFF. The CDR3 coding sequence is TGCGCCAGCAGCTTGTATCCGGGAACAGGCAACACTGAAGCTTTCTTT.

This chain joins TRBV21-1 and TRBJ2-5; TRBD2 reflects the table's D call only, with no check against the DNA. TRBV21-1 is a recognized pseudogene. CDR3 length: 15 amino acids. The CDR3 is CASSKWASGQETQYF. The CDR3 DNA sequence: TGTGCCAGCAGCAAATGGGCTAGCGGCCAAGAGACCCAGTACTTC.

The CDR3 DNA sequence: TGTGCCAGTTCGGGAGGGAGTGCCTACGAGCAGTACTTC. Its translation: CASSGGSAYEQYF. The V gene is TRBV19, the J gene TRBJ2-7; 8 nucleotides match TRBD2. Germline V gene sequence: CDR1 LNHDA, CDR2 SQIVND (reference sequence). This CDR3 spans 13 amino acids. V gave up 8 bases and J gave up 2 bases; unmatched junction bases: 5.

This chain uses TRBV6-6 with TRBJ2-1; D is undetermined. The V gene lost 10 bases and the J gene lost 14 bases, with 18 bases spanning the gap. Looked up from germline, CDR1 is MNHNY and CDR2 is SVGAGI (reference sequence). The CDR3 contains 11 residues. CDR3 loop: CATRFSDFEFF. CDR3 in DNA: TGTGCCACCAGATTTAGTGATTTTGAGTTCTTC.

The V call is TRBV7-9, the J call TRBJ2-3; D unclear. V lost 5 bases, J lost 2 bases, and 8 bases lay in between. The CDR3 is 13 amino acids. The germline V gene encodes CDR1 SEHNR and CDR2 FQNEAQ (reference sequence). In DNA form, the CDR3 reads TGTGCCAGCAGCACCTCTACCACAGATACGCAGTATTTT. Protein product: CASSTSTTDTQYF.

The chain couples TRBV7-2 to TRBJ2-3; 10 nucleotides align to TRBD2. There are 16 residues in the CDR3. V lost 5 bases to trimming and J lost 5 bases; unmatched junction nucleotides: 10. Germline CDR1 SGHTA, CDR2 FQGNSA. The CDR3 nucleotides read TGTGCCAGCAGCGAGACCTCTAGCGGGAGAGTAGATACGCAGTATTTT. The encoded protein is CASSETSSGRVDTQYF.